Shown below are 27 T cell receptor beta chains from a single sample sequenced in a study of Graves' ophthalmopathy and Graves' hyperthyroidism. RNA transcripts were the template, and TCR beta CDR3 regions were amplified from them. Amplification began with first-round RT-PCR using HTBI primers, then second-round multiplex PCR was performed. TCRdb re-derived calls from the multiplex PCR reads in MiXCR, one entry per CDR3 protein. Of hundreds of thousands of distinct CDR3 sequences listed, roughly 20% are singletons. Sequenced material: peripheral blood. These receptors all come from a woman under 30 with stable Graves' hyperthyroidism. Some clones in this sample may be carry-over from other donors' samples.

This clonotype was observed at least ten times. As DNA, the CDR3 is TGTGCCAGCACCAAAACGGGTGACTATGGCTACACCTTC. As protein: CASTKTGDYGYTF. The chain links TRBV6-1 to TRBJ1-2; D uncertain. The CDR3 runs 13 residues. V dropped 7 bases and J dropped 3 bases, with 12 bases sitting between them. Per germline, CDR1 MNHNS and CDR2 SASEGT.

This clonotype appeared a few times. The J gene is TRBJ1-1, the V gene TRBV18; tentative D call: TRBD1 (6 bases). This CDR3 spans 13 amino acids. V lost 3 bases, J lost 8 bases, and 13 bases lay in between. Germline loops: CDR1 KGHSH, CDR2 LQKENI. The CDR3 loop is CASSPEQGGEAFF. CDR3 nucleotide sequence: TGTGCCAGCTCACCTGAACAGGGAGGAGAAGCTTTCTTT.

The chain links TRBV29-1 to TRBJ1-5, with D possibly matching TRBD1 (6 bases). The CDR3 totals 14 residues. With 4 bases removed from V and 6 bases from J, the gap between germline ends came to 16 bases. CDR1 SQVTM and CDR2 ANQGSEA come from the germline V gene. CDR3 amino acids: CSVGSGVGSQPQHF. CDR3 coding DNA: TGCAGCGTTGGCTCAGGGGTTGGCAGTCAGCCCCAGCATTTT.

This clonotype was seen a few times. The chain joins TRBV20-1 to TRBJ2-2, with TRBD2 identical over 8 bases. Germline V lookup: CDR1 DFQATT, CDR2 SNEGSKA (reference sequence). J was trimmed by 4 bases and V by 7 bases; bases with no gene match: 8. This CDR3 has 14 amino acids. CDR3 sequence: CSVTGGPGTGELFF. The CDR3 region has the DNA TGCAGTGTGACGGGGGGGCCGGGCACCGGGGAGCTGTTTTTT.

This clonotype was seen a handful of times. V usage is TRBV6-1 and J usage is TRBJ1-1; D is unclear. Trimming took off 4 bases at V and 7 bases at J, with 22 bases between the two ends. This CDR3 has 16 residues. Germline V gene sequence: CDR1 MNHNS, CDR2 SASEGT. The CDR3 nucleotides read TGTGCCAGCAGTGCCCCGATGGACCCCGAACTCGGTGAAGCTTTCTTT. Translating it yields CASSAPMDPELGEAFF.

The chain carries TRBV7-2 and TRBJ2-7; 7 nucleotides align to TRBD2. V gave up 2 bases and J gave up 6 bases; unmatched junction bases: 19. This CDR3 contains 18 residues. CDR1 and CDR2 from the germline V gene are SGHTA and FQGNSA. CDR3 bases: TGTGCCAGCAGCTTATCGACCGAGGGGATAGGGAGGGCCCGCGAGCAGTACTTC. It translates to CASSLSTEGIGRAREQYF.

This clonotype was picked up many times. The chain combines TRBV6-1 with TRBJ2-7; TRBD1 agrees at 10 bases. V trimming: 8 bases; J trimming: 2 bases; junction bases outside the gene matches: 6. CDR1 is MNHNS and CDR2 is SASEGT in the germline V gene. The CDR3 has 14 amino acids. DNA for the CDR3: TGTGCCAGCCTCCGGGACAGGGGCCCCTACGAGCAGTACTTC. Its protein product is CASLRDRGPYEQYF.

This clonotype was picked up a small number of times. The V call is TRBV6-1, the J call TRBJ1-2; D gene unclear. The V end lost 7 bases, the J end lost 5 bases, and 26 bases lay between the germline ends. Germline V gene sequence: CDR1 MNHNS, CDR2 SASEGT. The CDR3 is made up of 17 amino acids. The CDR3 nucleotides read TGTGCCAGCACCCCGGGATTCCGAGGATTGTTGCAATATGGCTACACCTTC. This translates into CASTPGFRGLLQYGYTF.

The chain has TRBV28 and TRBJ2-5, with TRBD1 as a possible D gene (6 bases). The V gene's germline CDR1 is MDHEN and CDR2 SYDVKM. V lost 3 bases to trimming and J lost 3 bases, with 11 bases between them. The CDR3 covers 14 residues. This CDR3 reads CASSFQGTKETQYF. The CDR3 DNA reads TGTGCCAGCAGTTTTCAGGGGACCAAAGAGACCCAGTACTTC.

This clonotype was picked up many times. V and J are TRBV10-3 and TRBJ2-6; D remains ambiguous. The V end lost 2 bases, the J end lost 2 bases, and 7 bases lay between the germline ends. Germline V lookup: CDR1 ENHRY, CDR2 SYGVKD. This CDR3 has 15 residues. CDR3: CAISEPYTGANVLTF. CDR3 bases: TGTGCCATCAGTGAGCCATACACTGGGGCCAACGTCCTGACTTTC.

The sample holds many counts of this clonotype. V gene TRBV6-1 combines with J gene TRBJ1-5; a weak D match, TRBD1 (5 bases). CDR3 length: 15 residues. Germline CDR1 reads MNHNS; CDR2 reads SASEGT. V lost 3 bases and J 7 bases, leaving 16 bases between the germline ends. The CDR3 DNA is TGTGCCAGCAGTGAGCGGGGCCAGGGCAGCCAGCCCCAGCATTTT. Amino acid sequence: CASSERGQGSQPQHF.

This clonotype was observed at least ten times. This rearrangement joins TRBV11-2 to TRBJ2-6; the D is unclear. V shed 0 bases and J shed 0 bases, with 15 bases lying between them. This CDR3 comprises 19 residues. Germline V lookup: CDR1 SGHAT, CDR2 FQNNGV. CDR3 protein: CASSLDSRSQSSGANVLTF. CDR3 bases: TGTGCCAGCAGCTTAGATTCTAGGAGCCAGAGCTCTGGGGCCAACGTCCTGACTTTC.

This sequence joins TRBV6-5 and TRBJ1-6; D uncertain. The CDR3 is 14 amino acids. The V and J ends lost 2 bases and 10 bases respectively, with 12 bases between them. Germline V gene sequence: CDR1 MNHEY, CDR2 SVGAGI. In DNA form, the CDR3 reads TGTGCCAGCAGTTACAGACCACGAGGGTCACCCCTCCACTTT. Its protein product is CASSYRPRGSPLHF.

This clonotype was seen repeatedly, ten times or more. The rearrangement uses TRBV6-1 and TRBJ1-1; perhaps TRBD1 as D (6 bases). This CDR3 region has 13 residues. V dropped 3 bases and J dropped 3 bases, with 8 bases sitting between them. The V gene's germline CDR1 is MNHNS and CDR2 SASEGT. The CDR3, as DNA: TGTGCCAGCAGTGAGGGGGCGCACACTGAAGCTTTCTTT. It codes for CASSEGAHTEAFF.

This clonotype was detected many times. V and J are TRBV28 and TRBJ2-7; 11 positions match TRBD2. V lost 3 bases to trimming and J lost 2 bases; unmatched junction nucleotides: 15. The CDR3 sequence is 19 residues long. The germline gives CDR1 MDHEN, CDR2 SYDVKM. The CDR3 here is CASSFGFRLAGLDAYEQYF. The CDR3 DNA is TGTGCCAGCAGTTTTGGGTTCCGACTAGCGGGGTTAGACGCCTACGAGCAGTACTTC. Drawing the rest from reference TRBV28 and TRBJ2-7, the complete variable domain is DVKVTQSSRYLVKRTGEKVFLECVQDMDHENMFWYRQDPGLGLRLIYFSYDVKMKEKGDIPEGYSVSREKKERFSLILESASTNQTSMYLCASSFGFRLAGLDAYEQYFGPGTRLTVT.

This clonotype was detected ten times or more. The chain employs TRBV10-2 and TRBJ1-1, with D unresolved. This CDR3 contains 14 residues. V was shortened by 6 bases and J by 0 bases, with 11 bases between the two germline ends. Germline V lookup: CDR1 WSHSY, CDR2 SAAADI. DNA for the CDR3: TGCGCCAGCAGGTCCGGGCAGCTGAACACTGAAGCTTTCTTT. The encoded protein is CASRSGQLNTEAFF.

The chain employs TRBV7-9 and TRBJ2-1; perhaps TRBD2 as D (5 bases). V was trimmed by 9 bases and J by 3 bases, leaving 15 bases between them. This CDR3 has 14 residues. The germline gives CDR1 SEHNR, CDR2 FQNEAQ (reference sequence). The CDR3 spells CASLPPSSYNEQFF. Here the CDR3 DNA reads TGTGCCAGTCTACCCCCTAGCAGCTACAATGAGCAGTTCTTC.

The chain employs TRBV12-3 or TRBV12-4 and TRBJ2-7, with D uncertain. This CDR3 is 14 amino acids long. Trimming removed 1 base from V and 4 bases from J, with 11 bases in between. The CDR3 sequence is CASSLGVQEYEQYF. The DNA for the CDR3 is TGTGCCAGCAGTTTAGGAGTACAAGAATACGAGCAGTACTTC.

J is TRBJ2-5 and V is TRBV20-1; possibly TRBD1 or TRBD2 for D (5 bases each). The germline V gene encodes CDR1 DFQATT and CDR2 SNEGSKA (reference sequence). There are 16 residues in the CDR3. With 0 bases removed from V and 5 bases from J, the gap between germline ends came to 19 bases. CDR3 in amino acids: CSARDLEGKGTETQYF. CDR3 nucleotide sequence: TGCAGTGCTAGAGATCTTGAGGGGAAAGGGACGGAGACCCAGTACTTC.

The table lists this clonotype with many counts. The V call is TRBV7-2, the J call TRBJ2-7; 8 bases match TRBD2. Germline V lookup: CDR1 SGHTA, CDR2 FQGNSA. V was clipped by 5 bases and J by 4 bases; unmatched bases: 7. This CDR3 region has 14 residues. Written as DNA, the CDR3 is TGTGCCAGCAGCACCAGAGCGGGAGTGTACGAGCAGTACTTC. It translates to CASSTRAGVYEQYF.

This clonotype was seen ten or more times. The J gene is TRBJ1-1, the V gene TRBV11-2, with D hard to call. Germline assignment: CDR1 SGHAT and CDR2 FQNNGV. Trimming left V 5 bases short and J 3 bases short, with 10 bases between. This CDR3 is 13 amino acids long. The CDR3 DNA is TGTGCCAGCAGCCTAAAACCGGACACTGAAGCTTTCTTT. Protein product: CASSLKPDTEAFF.

At least ten counts were recorded for this clonotype. V is TRBV15 and J is TRBJ1-2, with D hard to call. CDR3 size: 15 residues. CDR1 and CDR2 from the germline V gene are LNHNV and YYDKDF (reference sequence). Trimming left V 4 bases short and J 7 bases short, with 19 bases between. The CDR3 DNA reads as TGTGCCACCAGCACCAGGTCCCAAAACCCCGGTGGCTACACCTTC. Residues: CATSTRSQNPGGYTF. Full variable domain (remainder filled in from reference TRBV15 and TRBJ1-2): DAMVIQNPRYQVTQFGKPVTLSCSQTLNHNVMYWYQQKSSQAPKLLFHYYDKDFNNEADTPDNFQSRRPNTSFCFLDIRSPGLGDTAMYLCATSTRSQNPGGYTFGSGTRLTVV.

This clonotype was seen repeatedly, ten times or more. The V and J genes are TRBV12-3 or TRBV12-4 and TRBJ2-7; D ambiguous. The germline V and J ends were trimmed by 5 bases and 1 base, with 6 bases remaining between them. This CDR3 has 12 amino acids. The CDR3 loop is CASSANSYEQYF. In nucleotides, the CDR3 is TGTGCCAGCAGTGCCAATTCCTACGAGCAGTACTTC.

This clonotype was detected only a few times. This chain uses TRBV5-1 with TRBJ2-5; D remains unclear. The ends were cut back, 1 base at V and 4 bases at J, with 11 bases in the middle. Germline V lookup: CDR1 SGHRS, CDR2 YFSETQ. The CDR3 has 14 residues. CDR3 loop: CASSLNLGGETQYF. CDR3 in DNA: TGCGCCAGCAGCTTGAATCTGGGTGGAGAGACCCAGTACTTC.

This chain connects TRBV28 to TRBJ1-2; no clear D. Trimming removed 0 bases from V and 4 bases from J, with 12 bases in between. Per germline, CDR1 MDHEN and CDR2 SYDVKM. The CDR3 runs to 15 residues. Here the CDR3 reads CASSLWANDPYGYTF. In nucleotides, the CDR3 is TGTGCCAGCAGTTTATGGGCAAATGATCCCTATGGCTACACCTTC.

Remarks on this clonotype: This may be a read error: a much more frequent sequence differs by one nucleotide. This likely comes from a read error, as the CDR3 has no conserved phenylalanine or tryptophan at its end. V and J are TRBV6-1 and TRBJ1-2; 8 positions match TRBD1. The CDR3 runs to 15 residues. Trimming took 7 bases from V and 4 from J; bases not matched to a gene: 11. Germline-derived CDR1 and CDR2 are MNHNS and SASEGT. CDR3 in DNA: TGTGCCAGCAACCGAATCGGGACAGGTGCCTATGGCTACACCGTC. Protein: CASNRIGTGAYGYTV.

This clonotype was observed at least ten times. Sequence at one end of the junction differs from germline and may be a read error. The rearrangement joins TRBV6-5 to TRBJ2-2, with a possible D match to TRBD1 (7 bases). The CDR3 covers 15 residues. Germline V CDR1 and CDR2: MNHEY, SVGAGI. In DNA, the CDR3 is TGTGCCAGCAGTCACCGGACAGGTTTCACCGGGGGGCTGTTTTTT. Protein product: CASSHRTGFTGGLFF.